Included here is one TCR beta chain sequence, with context. This record belongs to a study of T-cell reconstitution after alpha-beta-depleted transplantation in children. J was trimmed by 6 bases and V by 4 bases; bases with no gene match: 4. The CDR3 has 13 amino acids. Germline loops: CDR1 SGHRS, CDR2 YFSETQ. Unique molecular identifiers were incorporated into the prepared TCRbeta library. TCRdb analysed the PCR reads with MiXCR anew, one entry per CDR3 protein. This table holds a few hundred thousand distinct CDR3 sequences, more than 8% found once. The chain is built from TRBV5-1 and TRBJ2-1; 7 bases are shared with TRBD2. The specimen was PBMCs from the stem cell graft donor, collected from the stem cell graft. This receptor was obtained from a human donor who donated a stem cell graft to a child with SCID. As DNA, the CDR3 is TGCGCCAGCAGCGCTACTAGCGTCAATGAGCAGTTCTTC. Its protein is CASSATSVNEQFF.